This is a list of T cell receptor beta chains from one sample in a study of CD8 T cells in ankylosing spondylitis. TCRdb passed the 5' RACE reads through MiXCR, listing each CDR3 protein once. This sample has 100,000 or so distinct CDR3 sequences; around 24% occur once, and the top ten carry about 12%. Sequenced input: synovial fluid, either unsorted or a sorted T cell fraction (not recorded which). These receptors were taken from a male donor with ankylosing spondylitis. The CDR3 runs from the conserved cysteine through the conserved F or W. D genes are given only for firm matches. Clone size appears in some rows only: once, few, many, or a class for an expanded clone.

D gene	clone size	V gene	J gene	CDR3 protein	CDR3 DNA
-	-	TRBV30	TRBJ1-1	CALEVGQNTEAFF	TGTGCCCTTGAGGTGGGGCAGAACACTGAAGCTTTCTTT
-	-	TRBV28	TRBJ2-7	CASSSHGPSYEQYF	TGTGCCAGTAGTTCCCACGGGCCCTCCTACGAGCAGTACTTC
TRBD2	-	TRBV9	TRBJ2-2	CASSPGTSGRDTGELFF	TGTGCCAGCAGCCCAGGGACTAGCGGGAGGGATACCGGGGAGCTGTTTTTT
-	-	TRBV11-3	TRBJ1-2	CASSLKATDPYGYTF	TGTGCCAGCAGCTTAAAGGCTACGGACCCGTATGGCTACACCTTC
TRBD1	few	TRBV5-1	TRBJ2-3	CASSLKVRDRGLVDTQYF	TGCGCCAGCAGCTTAAAAGTCCGGGACAGGGGGCTTGTAGATACGCAGTATTTT
-	-	TRBV10-3	TRBJ1-1	CAINGGLGTEAFF	TGTGCCATCAACGGGGGGCTTGGGACTGAAGCTTTCTTT
-	few	TRBV24-1	TRBJ2-3	CATSDFVEGTSTDTQYF	TGTGCCACCAGTGATTTTGTTGAGGGAACCAGCACAGATACGCAGTATTTT
-	-	TRBV29-1	TRBJ2-2	CSVDFGTGELFF	TGCAGCGTTGACTTCGGCACCGGGGAGCTGTTTTTT
-	-	TRBV6-1	TRBJ1-5	CASSSPGPQHF	TGTGCCAGCAGTTCCCCAGGACCCCAGCATTTT
-	-	TRBV7-7	TRBJ2-5	CASSPTGREGTQYF	TGTGCCAGCAGCCCCACGGGGAGAGAGGGGACCCAGTACTTC
TRBD1	few	TRBV7-9	TRBJ1-1	CASSLQGSTEAFF	TGTGCCAGCAGTCTACAGGGGAGCACTGAAGCTTTCTTT
-	-	TRBV20-1	TRBJ1-1	CSARDPGIDTEAFF	TGCAGTGCTAGAGATCCGGGTATTGACACTGAAGCTTTCTTT
-	-	TRBV20-1	TRBJ2-6	CSARDWLTSGANVLTF	TGCAGTGCTAGAGATTGGCTCACCTCTGGGGCCAACGTCCTGACTTTC
TRBD2	few	TRBV6-5	TRBJ2-1	CASSYSPTSGVNNEQFF	TGTGCCAGCAGTTATTCCCCGACTAGCGGGGTTAACAATGAGCAGTTCTTC
TRBD2	few	TRBV9	TRBJ2-3	CASSVFGTSADTQYF	TGTGCCAGCAGCGTCTTCGGGACTAGTGCAGATACGCAGTATTTT
-	-	TRBV7-9	TRBJ1-2	CASSPPGAESNYGYTF	TGTGCCAGCAGCCCCCCCGGCGCAGAGAGCAACTATGGCTACACCTTC
TRBD1	-	TRBV15	TRBJ1-2	CATSRDRTGLYGYTF	TGTGCCACCAGCAGAGATCGGACAGGACTATATGGCTACACCTTC
TRBD1	-	TRBV19	TRBJ1-2	CASSPKRDSHYGYTF	TGTGCCAGTAGTCCGAAACGGGACAGTCACTATGGCTACACCTTC
TRBD1	-	TRBV15	TRBJ2-5	CATSRDRGQETQYF	TGTGCCACCAGCCGGGACAGGGGGCAAGAGACCCAGTACTTC
TRBD1	few	TRBV7-2	TRBJ1-2	CASSLGQGVHGYTF	TGTGCCAGCAGCTTAGGACAGGGGGTCCATGGCTACACCTTC
-	few	TRBV6-1	TRBJ1-1	CASRSTKGRLNTEAFF	TGTGCCAGCAGATCTACCAAGGGGAGACTGAACACTGAAGCTTTCTTT
TRBD2	few	TRBV20-1	TRBJ2-2	CSAREGGAGGGTGELFF	TGCAGTGCTAGAGAGGGGGGAGCGGGAGGAGGTACCGGGGAGCTGTTTTTT
TRBD1	-	TRBV30	TRBJ2-1	CAWGTGSEQFF	TGTGCCTGGGGGACAGGGAGTGAGCAGTTCTTC
-	-	TRBV28	TRBJ1-6	CASRLRGAGLLHF	TGTGCCAGCAGATTAAGGGGGGCGGGCCTACTCCACTTT